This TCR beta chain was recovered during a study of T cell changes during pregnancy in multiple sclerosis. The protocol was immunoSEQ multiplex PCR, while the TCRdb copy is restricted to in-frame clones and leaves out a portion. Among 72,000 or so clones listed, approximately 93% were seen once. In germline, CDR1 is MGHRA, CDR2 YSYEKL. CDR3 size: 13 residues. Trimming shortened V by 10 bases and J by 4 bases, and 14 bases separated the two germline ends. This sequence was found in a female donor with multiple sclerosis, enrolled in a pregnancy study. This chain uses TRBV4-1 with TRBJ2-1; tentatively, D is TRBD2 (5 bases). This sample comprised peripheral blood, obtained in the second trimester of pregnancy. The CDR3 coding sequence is TGCGCCACTTCCCCGGGGAGTTACAATGAGCAGTTCTTC. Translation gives CATSPGSYNEQFF.